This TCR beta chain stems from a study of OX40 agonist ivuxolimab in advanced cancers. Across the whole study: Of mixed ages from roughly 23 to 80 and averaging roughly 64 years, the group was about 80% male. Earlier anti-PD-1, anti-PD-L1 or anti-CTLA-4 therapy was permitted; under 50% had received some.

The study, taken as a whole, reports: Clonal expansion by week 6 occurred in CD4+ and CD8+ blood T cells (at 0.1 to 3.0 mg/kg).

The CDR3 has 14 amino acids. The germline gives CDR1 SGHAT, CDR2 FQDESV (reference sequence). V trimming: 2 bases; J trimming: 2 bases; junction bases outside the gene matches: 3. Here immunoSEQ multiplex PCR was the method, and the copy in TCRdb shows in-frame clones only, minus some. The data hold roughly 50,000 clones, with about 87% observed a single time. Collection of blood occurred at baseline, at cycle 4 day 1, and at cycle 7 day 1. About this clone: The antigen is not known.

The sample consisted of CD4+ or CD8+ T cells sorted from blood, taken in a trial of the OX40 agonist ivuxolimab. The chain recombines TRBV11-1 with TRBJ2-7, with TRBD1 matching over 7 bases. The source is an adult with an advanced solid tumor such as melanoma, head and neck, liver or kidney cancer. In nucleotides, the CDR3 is TGTGCCAGCAGCTTAATTACAGGGGCCTACGAGCAGTACTTC. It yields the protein CASSLITGAYEQYF.